This TCR beta chain was observed in a study of human T cells and chemical hapten exposure. V lost 11 bases and J 6 bases, leaving 17 bases between the germline ends. The CDR3 runs 13 residues. CDR1 is MDHEN and CDR2 is SYDVKM in the germline V gene. This clonotype was seen at least ten times. Specified time point: patch test 1, 2 weeks after DPC sensitization. Treatment defined: therapeutic diphenylcyclopropenone sensitization with weekly scalp DPC. Total RNA was isolated from unfractionated whole blood. The library attached unique molecular identifiers to individual cDNA molecules. TCRdb reprocessed the RACE reads with MiXCR, giving one entry per CDR3 protein. Counted here are about 37,000 distinct CDR3 sequences, just under 6.5% occurring once; the ten biggest clones make up roughly 9.2%.

The sequence came from a woman aged 30 to 39 with alopecia areata. Some clones in this sample may be carry-over from other donors' samples. The specimen was whole blood, collected in connection with sensitization to the hapten diphenylcyclopropenone (DPC). This sequence joins TRBV28 and TRBJ1-5, with D tentatively TRBD1 (5 bases). The CDR3 DNA follows: TGTGCCGCTAAGGGAGGGGACGGTCAGCCCCAGCATTTT. This translates into CAAKGGDGQPQHF.